The rows below give T cell receptor beta chains drawn from one sample of a study of CD8 T cells in Susac syndrome. A single record per CDR3 protein comes from TCRdb applying MiXCR to the immunoSEQ multiplex PCR reads. The profile shows around 26,000 distinct CDR3 sequences, roughly 94% of them singletons. The sequenced sample consisted of CD8+ T cells from PBMCs. All receptors derive from a human donor in good health. CDR3s include the opening cysteine and the closing phenylalanine or tryptophan. A D gene is named only where the DNA matches it firmly. Clone size is stated in some rows and not others, as once, few, many or a class when expanded.

V	J	size	D	CDR3	DNA
TRBV9	TRBJ1-1	-	-	CASSAGVGAANTEAFF	TGTGCCAGCAGCGCGGGGGTTGGAGCGGCGAACACTGAAGCTTTCTTT
TRBV7-9	TRBJ2-5	once	-	CASSLALEGTQYF	TGTGCCAGCAGCTTAGCATTGGAAGGGACCCAGTACTTC
TRBV12-3/TRBV12-4	TRBJ2-1	few	-	CASRLGLAAYNEQFF	TGTGCCAGCAGACTTGGATTAGCGGCTTACAATGAGCAGTTCTTC
TRBV12-3/TRBV12-4	TRBJ1-2	once	-	CASSSPGAHGYTF	TGTGCCAGCAGTTCCCCGGGGGCGCACGGCTACACCTTC
TRBV6-2/TRBV6-3	TRBJ2-2	-	-	CASSFLVHVRGELFF	TGTGCCAGCAGTTTCCTGGTACACGTTAGGGGGGAGCTGTTTTTT
TRBV6-2/TRBV6-3	TRBJ2-1	-	-	CASSTRGPGIDNEQFF	TGTGCCAGCAGCACACGGGGGCCAGGTATAGACAATGAGCAGTTCTTC
TRBV19	TRBJ2-1	-	-	CASSEAPRAEQFF	TGTGCCAGTAGCGAAGCCCCGAGGGCTGAGCAGTTCTTC
TRBV20-1	TRBJ1-2	-	-	CSARATAGYGYTF	TGCAGTGCGCGGGCCACCGCGGGGTATGGCTACACCTTC
TRBV3-1	TRBJ1-1	-	-	CASRSSSTEAFF	TGTGCCAGCAGGTCCAGCAGCACTGAAGCTTTCTTT
TRBV27	TRBJ2-1	few	-	CASSPRVGNEQFF	TGTGCCAGCAGCCCTAGGGTGGGCAATGAGCAGTTCTTC
TRBV20-1	TRBJ2-7	-	TRBD1	CSAIHLRQGYNPYEQYF	TGCAGTGCTATCCACCTCCGACAGGGCTATAACCCCTACGAGCAGTACTTC
TRBV6-1	TRBJ1-5	-	-	CASRAAGARQPQHF	TGTGCCAGCAGGGCCGCAGGAGCGAGACAGCCCCAGCATTTT
TRBV7-2	TRBJ1-6	-	TRBD1	CASSRGQGDYNSPLHF	TGTGCCAGCAGCCGAGGACAGGGAGACTATAATTCACCCCTCCACTTT
TRBV13	TRBJ1-4	-	TRBD1	CASSYRGVEKLFF	TGTGCCAGCAGCTACAGGGGAGTTGAAAAACTGTTTTTT
TRBV7-9	TRBJ1-3	-	-	CASSLVISGNTIYF	TGTGCCAGCAGCTTAGTTATCTCTGGAAACACCATATATTTT
TRBV11-2	TRBJ2-1	once	-	CASSPPVGYNEQFF	TGTGCCAGCAGCCCTCCAGTGGGTTACAATGAGCAGTTCTTC
TRBV20-1	TRBJ2-7	few	TRBD1	CSARDRWDSGEQYF	TGCAGTGCTAGAGATCGGTGGGACAGTGGAGAGCAGTACTTC
TRBV5-4	TRBJ2-2	-	TRBD2	CASSWSRAGGNTGELFF	TGTGCCAGCAGCTGGAGTCGAGCGGGGGGCAACACCGGGGAGCTGTTTTTT
TRBV12-3/TRBV12-4	TRBJ2-7	-	-	CASSFLWHEQYF	TGTGCCAGCAGTTTTTTGTGGCACGAGCAGTACTTC
TRBV7-9	TRBJ2-5	once	TRBD1	CASSFSRPTGAVETQYF	TGTGCCAGCAGCTTCTCCCGTCCGACAGGGGCCGTTGAGACCCAGTACTTC
TRBV6-1	TRBJ2-1	-	-	CASSPFRQGGYNEQFF	TGTGCCAGCAGCCCCTTCCGACAGGGAGGCTACAATGAGCAGTTCTTC
TRBV20-1	TRBJ1-1	once	-	CSASPAAGWTEAFF	TGCAGTGCTAGCCCCGCGGCAGGATGGACTGAAGCTTTCTTT
TRBV6-5	TRBJ1-3	-	-	CASSFNRDSGNTIYF	TGTGCCAGCAGTTTCAACAGGGACTCTGGAAACACCATATATTTT
TRBV5-5	TRBJ2-5	-	-	CASSLVLVPETQYF	TGTGCCAGCAGCTTGGTTCTAGTACCGGAGACCCAGTACTTC
TRBV14	TRBJ2-1	-	-	CASSHAGPYNEQFF	TGTGCCAGCAGCCATGCGGGGCCCTACAATGAGCAGTTCTTC
TRBV12-5	TRBJ2-2	-	TRBD2	CASGDHYYRGGTGELFF	TGTGCTAGTGGGGATCACTACTACCGGGGGGGCACCGGGGAGCTGTTTTTT
TRBV2	TRBJ1-1	-	-	CASSMYRVTNTEAFF	TGTGCCAGCAGTATGTACAGGGTTACGAACACTGAAGCTTTCTTT
TRBV7-9	TRBJ1-2	-	TRBD1	CASDQGADSYGYTF	TGTGCCTCCGATCAGGGGGCGGATAGCTATGGCTACACCTTC
TRBV7-6	TRBJ2-1	-	-	CASSLRANYNEQFF	TGTGCCAGCAGCCTACGAGCCAACTACAATGAGCAGTTCTTC
TRBV27	TRBJ1-2	once	-	CASSLLTGGLYGYTF	TGTGCCAGCAGTCTTCTGACAGGAGGCCTTTATGGCTACACCTTC
TRBV6-6	TRBJ1-5	few	TRBD1	CASSPDRNQPQHF	TGTGCCAGCAGCCCGGACAGGAATCAGCCCCAGCATTTT
TRBV7-6	TRBJ2-3	-	-	CASSLSGVLTDTQYF	TGTGCCAGCAGCTTATCGGGGGTCCTCACAGATACGCAGTATTTT
TRBV5-1	TRBJ1-2	-	TRBD1	CASSQDRVGDGYTF	TGCGCCAGCAGCCAGGACAGGGTAGGAGATGGCTACACCTTC
TRBV13	TRBJ2-5	-	-	CASSSPDRAHQETQYF	TGTGCCAGCAGCTCCCCTGATAGGGCCCACCAGGAGACCCAGTACTTC
TRBV7-9	TRBJ2-7	-	-	CASSLYGTDEQYF	TGTGCCAGCAGCTTGTATGGGACCGACGAGCAGTACTTC
TRBV7-9	TRBJ2-7	-	-	CASSFPGVHEQYF	TGTGCCAGCAGCTTTCCAGGGGTCCACGAGCAGTACTTC
TRBV7-9	TRBJ1-5	-	-	CASTEGGVQPQHF	TGTGCCAGCACCGAGGGAGGGGTTCAGCCCCAGCATTTT
TRBV5-1	TRBJ2-5	-	TRBD2	CASSPLRDYLEETQYF	TGCGCCAGCAGCCCACTCCGGGACTACCTAGAAGAGACCCAGTACTTC
TRBV29-1	TRBJ2-5	-	TRBD2	CSVVGGGLEETQYF	TGCAGCGTTGTAGGCGGGGGGCTGGAAGAGACCCAGTACTTC
TRBV27	TRBJ2-7	-	-	CASRTGASEQYF	TGTGCCAGCAGAACCGGGGCCTCTGAGCAGTACTTC
TRBV24-1	TRBJ2-5	-	TRBD1	CATSDRQGPETQYF	TGTGCCACCAGTGATCGACAGGGTCCGGAGACCCAGTACTTC
TRBV6-2/TRBV6-3	TRBJ2-7	-	-	CASRFDSGAKGSEQYF	TGTGCCAGCAGATTCGACTCAGGGGCCAAGGGGTCTGAGCAGTACTTC
TRBV6-2/TRBV6-3	TRBJ2-2	-	-	CASSIGRANTGELFF	TGTGCCAGCAGCATAGGACGGGCGAACACCGGGGAGCTGTTTTTT
TRBV4-1	TRBJ1-2	-	-	CASSQDWVHYGYTF	TGCGCCAGCAGCCAAGATTGGGTCCACTATGGCTACACCTTC
TRBV12-3/TRBV12-4	TRBJ1-5	-	TRBD1	CASSRTGDQPQHF	TGTGCCAGCAGTAGAACAGGGGATCAGCCCCAGCATTTT
TRBV7-9	TRBJ1-5	-	TRBD1	CASSDGTGVQPQHF	TGTGCCAGCAGCGATGGGACAGGGGTTCAGCCCCAGCATTTT
TRBV20-1	TRBJ1-5	-	-	CSAKEGPLSNQPQHF	TGCAGTGCGAAGGAGGGCCCCCTTAGCAATCAGCCCCAGCATTTT
TRBV12-5	TRBJ2-1	-	-	CASGFWTGGSYNEQFF	TGTGCTAGTGGTTTTTGGACCGGGGGCTCCTACAATGAGCAGTTCTTC
TRBV4-3	TRBJ2-7	few	TRBD2	CASSLSGRGVGEQYF	TGCGCCAGCAGCCTCAGCGGGCGGGGGGTGGGCGAGCAGTACTTC
TRBV6-2/TRBV6-3	TRBJ2-7	-	-	CASSYDGATYEQYF	TGTGCCAGCAGTTACGATGGGGCAACCTACGAGCAGTACTTC
TRBV19	TRBJ1-1	-	-	CASNHQRNTEAFF	TGTGCCAGTAACCATCAGAGGAACACTGAAGCTTTCTTT
TRBV5-1	TRBJ2-5	-	TRBD2	CASSPVVGAGVETQYF	TGCGCCAGCAGCCCCGTGGTAGGCGCGGGGGTTGAGACCCAGTACTTC
TRBV19	TRBJ2-3	-	-	CASSIRALRTDTQYF	TGTGCCAGTAGTATAAGGGCTCTTCGCACAGATACGCAGTATTTT
TRBV20-1	TRBJ1-2	-	-	CSAEYERFRGYTF	TGCAGTGCCGAATACGAGAGGTTCAGGGGCTACACCTTC
TRBV6-5	TRBJ2-7	-	-	CASKKRLSYEQYF	TGTGCCAGCAAGAAGCGGCTCTCCTACGAGCAGTACTTC
TRBV27	TRBJ2-1	-	-	CANVAWGDNEQFF	TGTGCCAACGTCGCCTGGGGGGACAATGAGCAGTTCTTC
TRBV14	TRBJ2-4	once	TRBD1	CASSPTGGAAAKNIQYF	TGTGCCAGCAGCCCAACAGGGGGCGCGGCGGCCAAAAACATTCAGTACTTC